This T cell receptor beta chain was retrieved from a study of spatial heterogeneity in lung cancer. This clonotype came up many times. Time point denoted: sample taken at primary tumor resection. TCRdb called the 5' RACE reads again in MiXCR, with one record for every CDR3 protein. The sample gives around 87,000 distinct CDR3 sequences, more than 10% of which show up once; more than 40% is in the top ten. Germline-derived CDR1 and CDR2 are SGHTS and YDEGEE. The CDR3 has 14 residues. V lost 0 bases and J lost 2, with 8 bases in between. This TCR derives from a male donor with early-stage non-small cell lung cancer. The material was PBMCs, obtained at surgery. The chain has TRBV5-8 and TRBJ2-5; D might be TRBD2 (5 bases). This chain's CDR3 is CASSLDRGQETQYF. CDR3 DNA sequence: TGTGCCAGCAGCTTGGATCGGGGTCAAGAGACCCAGTACTTC.